This TCR beta chain was captured in a study of blood T cell repertoires in COVID-19. Recovered Cohort 3 donors showed two negative PCRs, clearance, or symptom resolution. Data came from immunoSEQ multiplex PCR; TCRdb stores just in-frame clones and leaves some out. The sample holds about 270,000 clones, around nine tenths seen once. V was trimmed by 1 base and J by 3 bases, leaving 9 bases between them. This CDR3 has 14 residues. CDR1 is SGHAT and CDR2 is FQDESV in the germline V gene (reference sequence). The sample was PBMCs or T cells enriched from blood (not recorded which). The receptor was derived from a woman aged 18-35 years who had recovered from COVID-19. The rearrangement joins TRBV11-1 to TRBJ1-1; D is ambiguous. For the CDR3, the DNA is TGTGCCAGCAGCTTAGAGAGGGATTACACTGAAGCTTTCTTT. This codes for CASSLERDYTEAFF.